This T cell receptor (beta chain) was captured in a study of blood T cell repertoires in COVID-19. Profiled with immunoSEQ multiplex PCR; TCRdb holds only in-frame clones, not every one. Counted here are approximately 180,000 clones, 80% to 90% occurring once; the ten biggest clones make up 11%. Trimming pared 0 bases from V and 2 bases from J, leaving 13 bases between. Germline V gene data show CDR1 as SGDLS and CDR2 as YYNGEE. This CDR3 contains 16 residues. The sample taken for sequencing was peripheral blood. This chain links TRBV9 with TRBJ2-3, with D perhaps matching TRBD1 (5 bases). The source of this sequence is a human donor with active or convalescent COVID-19. The donor label of this sample is uncertain. In nucleotides, the CDR3 is TGTGCCAGCAGCGTAGAGGCAGGGTCCCTCACAGATACGCAGTATTTT. Residues: CASSVEAGSLTDTQYF.